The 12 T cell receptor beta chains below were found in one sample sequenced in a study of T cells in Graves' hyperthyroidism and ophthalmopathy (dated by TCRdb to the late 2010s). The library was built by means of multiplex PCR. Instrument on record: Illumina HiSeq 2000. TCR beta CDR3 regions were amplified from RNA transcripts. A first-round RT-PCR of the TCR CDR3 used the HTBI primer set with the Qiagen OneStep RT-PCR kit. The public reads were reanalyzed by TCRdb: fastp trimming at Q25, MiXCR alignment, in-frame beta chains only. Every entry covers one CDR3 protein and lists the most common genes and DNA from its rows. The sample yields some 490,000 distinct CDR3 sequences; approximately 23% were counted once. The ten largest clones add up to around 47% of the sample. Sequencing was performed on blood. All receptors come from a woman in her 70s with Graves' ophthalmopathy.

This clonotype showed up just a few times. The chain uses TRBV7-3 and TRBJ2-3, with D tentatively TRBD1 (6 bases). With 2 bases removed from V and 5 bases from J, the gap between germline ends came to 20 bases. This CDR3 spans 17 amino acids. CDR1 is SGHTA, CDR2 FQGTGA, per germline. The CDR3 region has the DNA TGTGCCAGCAGCTTATTAGGAGAATCCCGAGGGGGAGATACGCAGTATTTT. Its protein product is CASSLLGESRGGDTQYF. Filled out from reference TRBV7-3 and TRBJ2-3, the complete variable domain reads GAGVSQTPSNKVTEKGKYVELRCDPISGHTALYWYRQSLGQGPEFLIYFQGTGAADDSGLPNDRFFAVRPEGSVSTLKIQRTERGDSAVYLCASSLLGESRGGDTQYFGPGTRLTVL.

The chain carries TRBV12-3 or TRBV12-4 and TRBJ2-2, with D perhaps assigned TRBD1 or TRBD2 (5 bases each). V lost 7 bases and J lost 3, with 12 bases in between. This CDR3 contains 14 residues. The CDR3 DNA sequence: TGTGCCAGCAACTATAGGGGAGACACCGGGGAGCTGTTTTTT. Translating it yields CASNYRGDTGELFF.

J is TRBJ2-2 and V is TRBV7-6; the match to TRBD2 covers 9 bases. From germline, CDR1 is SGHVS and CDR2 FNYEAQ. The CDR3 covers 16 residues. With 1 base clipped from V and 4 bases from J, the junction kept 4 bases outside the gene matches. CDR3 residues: CASSLGLAGSTGELFF. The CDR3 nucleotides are TGTGCCAGCAGCTTAGGCCTAGCGGGGAGCACCGGGGAGCTGTTTTTT. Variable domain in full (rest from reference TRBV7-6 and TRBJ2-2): GAGVSQSPRYKVTKRGQDVALRCDPISGHVSLYWYRQALGQGPEFLTYFNYEAQQDKSGLPNDRFSAERPEGSISTLTIQRTEQRDSAMYRCASSLGLAGSTGELFFGEGSRLTVL.

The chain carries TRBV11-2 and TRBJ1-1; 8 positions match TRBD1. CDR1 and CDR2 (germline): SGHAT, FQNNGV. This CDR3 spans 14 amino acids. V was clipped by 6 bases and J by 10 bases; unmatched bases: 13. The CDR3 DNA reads TGTGCCAGCAGAACCGGGACAGGAAATTCTCCAGCTTTCTTT. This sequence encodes CASRTGTGNSPAFF.

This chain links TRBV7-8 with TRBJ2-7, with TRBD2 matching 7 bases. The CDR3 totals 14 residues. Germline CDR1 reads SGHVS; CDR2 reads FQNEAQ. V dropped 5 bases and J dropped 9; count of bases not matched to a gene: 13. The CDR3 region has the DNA TGTGCCAGCAGCCCGGGGGGACTCCTCGAAACGCAGTACTTC. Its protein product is CASSPGGLLETQYF.

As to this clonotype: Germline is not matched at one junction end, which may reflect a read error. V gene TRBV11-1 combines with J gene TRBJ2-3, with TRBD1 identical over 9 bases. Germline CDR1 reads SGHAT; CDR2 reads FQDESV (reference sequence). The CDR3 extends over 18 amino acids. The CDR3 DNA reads TGTGTCAGCAGCGCGAGAACCGGGACAGGGTTTTTCACAGATACGCAGTATTTT. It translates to CVSSARTGTGFFTDTQYF. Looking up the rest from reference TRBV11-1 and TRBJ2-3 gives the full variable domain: EAEVAQSPRYKITEKSQAVAFWCDPISGHATLYWYRQILGQGPELLVQFQDESVVDDSQLPKDRFSAERLKGVDSTLKIQPAELGDSAMYLCVSSARTGTGFFTDTQYFGPGTRLTVL.

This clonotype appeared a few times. The CDR3 DNA follows: TGCGCCAGCAGCTTGGAGGGAGGGGGGAGGACTGAAGCTTTCTTT. Protein sequence: CASSLEGGGRTEAFF. This chain links TRBV5-1 with TRBJ1-1, with D possibly being TRBD1 (6 bases). The CDR3 extends over 15 amino acids. Trimming took off 0 bases at V and 5 bases at J, with 14 bases between the two ends. The V gene's germline CDR1 is SGHRS and CDR2 YFSETQ.

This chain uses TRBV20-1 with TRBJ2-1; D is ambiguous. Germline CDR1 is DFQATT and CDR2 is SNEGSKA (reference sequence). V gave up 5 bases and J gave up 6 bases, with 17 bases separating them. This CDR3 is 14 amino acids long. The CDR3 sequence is CSAYGSYSINEQFF. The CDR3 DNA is TGCAGTGCTTATGGTAGCTATAGTATCAATGAGCAGTTCTTC.

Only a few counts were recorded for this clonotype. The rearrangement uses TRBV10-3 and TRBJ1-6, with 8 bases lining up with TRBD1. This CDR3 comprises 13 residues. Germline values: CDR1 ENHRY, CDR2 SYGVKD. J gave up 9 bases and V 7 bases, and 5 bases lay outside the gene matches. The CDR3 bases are TGTGCCATCACAGACAGGGGTGCTTCACCCCTCCACTTT. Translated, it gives CAITDRGASPLHF.

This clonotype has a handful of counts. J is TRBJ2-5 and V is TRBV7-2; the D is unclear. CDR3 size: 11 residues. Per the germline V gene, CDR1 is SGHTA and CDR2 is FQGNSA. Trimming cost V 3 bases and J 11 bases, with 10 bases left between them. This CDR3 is CASSFTTNQYF. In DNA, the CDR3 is TGTGCCAGCAGCTTTACGACGAATCAGTACTTC.

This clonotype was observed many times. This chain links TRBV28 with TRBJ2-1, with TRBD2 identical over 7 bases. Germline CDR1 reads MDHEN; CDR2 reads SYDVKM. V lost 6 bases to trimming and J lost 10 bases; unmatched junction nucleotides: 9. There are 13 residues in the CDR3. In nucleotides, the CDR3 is TGTGCCAGCAGAGGGACTACTGTAAGGGAGCAGTTCTTC. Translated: CASRGTTVREQFF.

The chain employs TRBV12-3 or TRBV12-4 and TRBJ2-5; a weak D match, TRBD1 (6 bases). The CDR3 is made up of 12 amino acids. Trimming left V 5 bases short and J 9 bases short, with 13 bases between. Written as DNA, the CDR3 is TGTGCCAGCAGTCGACAGCCAGGGGCCCAGTACTTC. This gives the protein CASSRQPGAQYF.